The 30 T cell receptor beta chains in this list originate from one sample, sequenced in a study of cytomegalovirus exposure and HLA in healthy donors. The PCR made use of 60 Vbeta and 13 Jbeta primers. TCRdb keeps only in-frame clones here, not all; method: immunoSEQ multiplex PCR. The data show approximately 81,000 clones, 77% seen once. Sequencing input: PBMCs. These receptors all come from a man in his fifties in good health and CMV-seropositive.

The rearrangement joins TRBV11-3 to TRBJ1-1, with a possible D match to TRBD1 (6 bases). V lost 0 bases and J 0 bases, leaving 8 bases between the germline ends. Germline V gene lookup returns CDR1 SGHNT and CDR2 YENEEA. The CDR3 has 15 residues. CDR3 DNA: TGTGCCAGCAGCTTAGAAGGGACAATGAACACTGAAGCTTTCTTT. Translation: CASSLEGTMNTEAFF.

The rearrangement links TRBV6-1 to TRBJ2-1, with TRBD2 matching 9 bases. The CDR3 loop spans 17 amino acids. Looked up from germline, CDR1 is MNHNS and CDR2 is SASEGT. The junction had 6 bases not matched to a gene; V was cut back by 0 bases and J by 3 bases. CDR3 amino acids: CASSEAGAGGYYNEQFF. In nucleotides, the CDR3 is TGTGCCAGCAGTGAAGCGGGGGCGGGAGGGTACTACAATGAGCAGTTCTTC.

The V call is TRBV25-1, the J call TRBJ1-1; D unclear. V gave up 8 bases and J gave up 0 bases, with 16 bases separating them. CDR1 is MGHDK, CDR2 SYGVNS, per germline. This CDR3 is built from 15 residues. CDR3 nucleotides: TGTGCCAGCCTTTACTGGCGGGAGGTGAACACTGAAGCTTTCTTT. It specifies CASLYWREVNTEAFF.

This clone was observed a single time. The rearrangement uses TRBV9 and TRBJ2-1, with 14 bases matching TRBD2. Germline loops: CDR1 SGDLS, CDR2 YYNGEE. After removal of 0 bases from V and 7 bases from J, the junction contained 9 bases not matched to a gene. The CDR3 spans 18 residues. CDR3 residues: CASSVARGGTSGSNEQFF. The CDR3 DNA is TGTGCCAGCAGCGTAGCTAGAGGAGGGACTAGCGGGAGTAATGAGCAGTTCTTC.

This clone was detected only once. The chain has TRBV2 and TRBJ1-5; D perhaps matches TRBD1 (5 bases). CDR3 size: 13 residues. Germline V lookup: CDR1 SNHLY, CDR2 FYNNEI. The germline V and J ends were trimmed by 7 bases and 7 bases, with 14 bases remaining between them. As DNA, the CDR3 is TGTGCCAGCAACCCCTCGGGGGGACAGCCCCAGCATTTT. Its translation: CASNPSGGQPQHF.

The DNA for the CDR3 is TGCGCCAGCAGCCAAGATCGACCCGGGACTATCCTAATCTACGAGCAGTACTTC. This encodes CASSQDRPGTILIYEQYF. The J gene is TRBJ2-7, the V gene TRBV4-1; TRBD2 aligns across 7 bases. The length of the CDR3 is 18 residues. CDR1 and CDR2 (germline): MGHRA, YSYEKL. Trimming cost V 0 bases and J 3 bases; bases outside gene matches: 14.

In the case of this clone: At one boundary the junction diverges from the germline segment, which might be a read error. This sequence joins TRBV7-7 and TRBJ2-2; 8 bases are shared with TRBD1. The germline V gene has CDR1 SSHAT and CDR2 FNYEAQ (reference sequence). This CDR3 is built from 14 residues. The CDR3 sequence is CASSIQGATGKLFF. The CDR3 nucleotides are TGTGCTAGCAGTATTCAGGGGGCTACCGGGAAGCTGTTTTTT.

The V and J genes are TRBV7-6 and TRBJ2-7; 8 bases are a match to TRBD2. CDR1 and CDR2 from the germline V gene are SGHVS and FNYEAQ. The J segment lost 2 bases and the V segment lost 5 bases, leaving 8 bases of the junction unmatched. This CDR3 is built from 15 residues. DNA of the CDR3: TGTGCCAGCAGCCCAAGCGGGAGTGACACCTACGAGCAGTACTTC. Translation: CASSPSGSDTYEQYF.

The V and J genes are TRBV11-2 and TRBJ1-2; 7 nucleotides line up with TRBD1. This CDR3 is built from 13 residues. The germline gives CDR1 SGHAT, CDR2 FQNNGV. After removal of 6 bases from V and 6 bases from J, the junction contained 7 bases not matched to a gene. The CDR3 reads CASSLEGAHGYTF. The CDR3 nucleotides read TGTGCCAGCAGTCTCGAGGGGGCCCATGGCTACACCTTC. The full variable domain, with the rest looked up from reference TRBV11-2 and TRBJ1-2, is EAGVAQSPRYKIIEKRQSVAFWCNPISGHATLYWYQQILGQGPKLLIQFQNNGVVDDSQLPKDRFSAERLKGVDSTLKIQPAKLEDSAVYLCASSLEGAHGYTFGSGTRLTVV.

For the CDR3, the DNA is TGCGCCAGCAGCTTCTTCTCCCCCCGGGACAACCAAGAGACCCAGTACTTC. It encodes CASSFFSPRDNQETQYF. This rearrangement joins TRBV5-1 to TRBJ2-5, with a possible D match to TRBD1 (6 bases). CDR3 length equals 17 residues. The germline V gene has CDR1 SGHRS and CDR2 YFSETQ. V was pared by 2 bases and J by 0 bases, with 17 bases between.

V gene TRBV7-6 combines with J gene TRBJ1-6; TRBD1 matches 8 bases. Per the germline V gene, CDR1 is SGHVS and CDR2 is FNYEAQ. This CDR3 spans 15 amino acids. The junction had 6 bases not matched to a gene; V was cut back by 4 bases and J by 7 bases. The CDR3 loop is CASSSKDRANSPLHF. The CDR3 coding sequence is TGTGCCAGCAGCTCCAAGGACAGGGCAAATTCACCCCTCCACTTT.

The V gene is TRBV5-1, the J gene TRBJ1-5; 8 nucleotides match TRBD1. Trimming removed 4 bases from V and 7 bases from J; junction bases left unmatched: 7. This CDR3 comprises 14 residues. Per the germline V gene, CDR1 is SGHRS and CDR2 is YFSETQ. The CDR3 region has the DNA TGCGCCAGCAGCCCAGGACAGGGTGGACAGCCCCAGCATTTT. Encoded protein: CASSPGQGGQPQHF.

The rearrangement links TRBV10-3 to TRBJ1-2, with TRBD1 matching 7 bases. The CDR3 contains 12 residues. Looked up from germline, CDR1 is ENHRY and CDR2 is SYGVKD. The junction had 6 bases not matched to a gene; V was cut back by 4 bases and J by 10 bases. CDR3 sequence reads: CAISGGTDDYTF. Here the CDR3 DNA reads TGTGCCATCAGTGGGGGGACAGACGACTACACCTTC.

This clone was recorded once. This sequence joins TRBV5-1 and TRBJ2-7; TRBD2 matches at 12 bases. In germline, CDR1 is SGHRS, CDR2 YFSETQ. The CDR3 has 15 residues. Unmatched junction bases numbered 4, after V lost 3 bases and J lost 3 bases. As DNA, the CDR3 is TGCGCCAGCAGCTGGAGGACTAGCGGGAACTACGAGCAGTACTTC. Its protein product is CASSWRTSGNYEQYF.

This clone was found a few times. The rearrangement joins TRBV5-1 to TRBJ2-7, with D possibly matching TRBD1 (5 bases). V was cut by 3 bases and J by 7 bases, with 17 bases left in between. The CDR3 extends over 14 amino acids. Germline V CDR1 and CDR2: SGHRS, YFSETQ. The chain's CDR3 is CASSSADSGYEQYF. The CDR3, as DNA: TGCGCCAGCAGCTCCGCAGACAGTGGCTATGAGCAGTACTTC.

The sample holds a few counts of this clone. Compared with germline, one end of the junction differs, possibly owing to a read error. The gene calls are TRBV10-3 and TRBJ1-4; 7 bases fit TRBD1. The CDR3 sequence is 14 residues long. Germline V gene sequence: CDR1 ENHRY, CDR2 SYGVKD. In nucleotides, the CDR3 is TGTGCCAGCAGTTACGACAGGGTCGGTGAAAAACTGTTTTTT. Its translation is CASSYDRVGEKLFF.

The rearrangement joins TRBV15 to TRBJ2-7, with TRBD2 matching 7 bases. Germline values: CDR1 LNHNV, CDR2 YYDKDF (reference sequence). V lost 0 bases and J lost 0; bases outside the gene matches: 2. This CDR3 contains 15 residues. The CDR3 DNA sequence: TGTGCCACCAGCAGAGAACTAGCGAGCTCCTACGAGCAGTACTTC. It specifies CATSRELASSYEQYF. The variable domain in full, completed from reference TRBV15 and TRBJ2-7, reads DAMVIQNPRYQVTQFGKPVTLSCSQTLNHNVMYWYQQKSSQAPKLLFHYYDKDFNNEADTPDNFQSRRPNTSFCFLDIRSPGLGDTAMYLCATSRELASSYEQYFGPGTRLTVT.

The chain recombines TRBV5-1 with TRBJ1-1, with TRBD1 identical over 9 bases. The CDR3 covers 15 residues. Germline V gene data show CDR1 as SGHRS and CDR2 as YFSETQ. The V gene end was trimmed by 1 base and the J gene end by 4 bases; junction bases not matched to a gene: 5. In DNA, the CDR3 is TGCGCCAGCAGCTTGATTGGACAGGGGCCCACTGAAGCTTTCTTT. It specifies CASSLIGQGPTEAFF. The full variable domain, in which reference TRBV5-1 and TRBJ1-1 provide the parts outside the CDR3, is KAGVTQTPRYLIKTRGQQVTLSCSPISGHRSVSWYQQTPGQGLQFLFEYFSETQRNKGNFPGRFSGRQFSNSRSEMNVSTLELGDSALYLCASSLIGQGPTEAFFGQGTRLTVV.

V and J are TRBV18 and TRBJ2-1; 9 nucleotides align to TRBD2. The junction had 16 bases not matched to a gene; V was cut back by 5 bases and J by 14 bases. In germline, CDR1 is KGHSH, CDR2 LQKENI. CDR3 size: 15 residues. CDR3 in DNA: TGTGCCAGCTCAACTCCCTCGGGACTAGCTTACAGAAAGTTCTTC. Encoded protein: CASSTPSGLAYRKFF.

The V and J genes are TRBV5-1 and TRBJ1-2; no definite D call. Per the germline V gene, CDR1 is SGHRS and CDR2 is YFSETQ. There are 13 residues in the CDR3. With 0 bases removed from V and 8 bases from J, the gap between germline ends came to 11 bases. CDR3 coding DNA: TGCGCCAGCAGCTTGGATGGAGTCCCCGGCTACACCTTC. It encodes CASSLDGVPGYTF.

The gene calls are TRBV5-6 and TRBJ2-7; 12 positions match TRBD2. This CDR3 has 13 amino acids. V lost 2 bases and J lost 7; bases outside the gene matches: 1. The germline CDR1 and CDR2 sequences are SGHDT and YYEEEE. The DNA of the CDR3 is TGTGCCAGCAGCTTCGGACTAGCGGGAGAGCAGTACTTC. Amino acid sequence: CASSFGLAGEQYF.

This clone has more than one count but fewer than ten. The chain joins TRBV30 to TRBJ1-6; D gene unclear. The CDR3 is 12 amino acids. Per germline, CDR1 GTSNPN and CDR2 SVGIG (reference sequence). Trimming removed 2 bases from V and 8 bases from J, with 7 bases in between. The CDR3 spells CAWSSTYSPLHF. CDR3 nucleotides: TGTGCCTGGAGTTCTACCTATTCACCCCTCCACTTT.

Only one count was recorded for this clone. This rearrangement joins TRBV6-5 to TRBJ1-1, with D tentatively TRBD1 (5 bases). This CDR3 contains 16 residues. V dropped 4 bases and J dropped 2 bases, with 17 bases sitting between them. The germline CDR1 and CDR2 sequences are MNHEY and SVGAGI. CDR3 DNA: TGTGCCAGCAGTTTGGAAGTTGAACAGGTCAACACTGAAGCTTTCTTT. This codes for CASSLEVEQVNTEAFF.

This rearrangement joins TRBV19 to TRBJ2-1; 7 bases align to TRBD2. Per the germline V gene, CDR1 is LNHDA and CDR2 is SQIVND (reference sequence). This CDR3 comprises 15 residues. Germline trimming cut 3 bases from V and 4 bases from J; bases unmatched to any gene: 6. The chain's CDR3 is CASSIAGADYNEQFF. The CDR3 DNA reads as TGTGCCAGTAGTATTGCGGGAGCGGATTACAATGAGCAGTTCTTC.

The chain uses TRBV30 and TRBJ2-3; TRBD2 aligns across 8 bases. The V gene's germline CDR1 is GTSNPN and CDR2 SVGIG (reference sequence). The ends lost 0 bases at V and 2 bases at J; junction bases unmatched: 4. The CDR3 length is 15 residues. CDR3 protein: CAWSVGTRVTDTQYF. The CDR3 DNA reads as TGTGCCTGGAGTGTTGGGACTAGAGTCACAGATACGCAGTATTTT.

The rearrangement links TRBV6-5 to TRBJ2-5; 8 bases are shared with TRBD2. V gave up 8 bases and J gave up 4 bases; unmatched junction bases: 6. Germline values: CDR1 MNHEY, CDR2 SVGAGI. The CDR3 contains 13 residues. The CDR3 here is CASHGGVRETQYF. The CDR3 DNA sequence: TGTGCCAGCCACGGGGGGGTCCGAGAGACCCAGTACTTC.

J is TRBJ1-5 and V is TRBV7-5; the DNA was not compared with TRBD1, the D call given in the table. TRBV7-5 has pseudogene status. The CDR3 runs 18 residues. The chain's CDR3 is CARSLRRDRGWSNQPQHF. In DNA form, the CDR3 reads TGTGCCAGAAGCTTGCGGCGGGACAGGGGTTGGAGCAATCAGCCCCAGCATTTT.

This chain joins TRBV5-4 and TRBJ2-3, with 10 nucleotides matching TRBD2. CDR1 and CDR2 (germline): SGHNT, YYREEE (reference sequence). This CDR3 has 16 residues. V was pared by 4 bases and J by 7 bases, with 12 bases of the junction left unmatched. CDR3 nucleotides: TGTGCCAGCAGCCCTTCTTCTAGCGGGGGCGGGTATACGCAGTATTTT. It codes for CASSPSSSGGGYTQYF.

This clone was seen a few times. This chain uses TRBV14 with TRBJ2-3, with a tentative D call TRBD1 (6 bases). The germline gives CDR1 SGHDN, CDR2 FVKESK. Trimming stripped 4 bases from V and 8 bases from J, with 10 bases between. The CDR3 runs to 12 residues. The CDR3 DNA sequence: TGTGCCAGCAGCCTTACAGGGATTACGCAGTATTTT. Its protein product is CASSLTGITQYF. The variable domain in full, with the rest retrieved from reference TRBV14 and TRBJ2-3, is EAGVTQFPSHSVIEKGQTVTLRCDPISGHDNLYWYRRVMGKEIKFLLHFVKESKQDESGMPNNRFLAERTGGTYSTLKVQPAELEDSGVYFCASSLTGITQYFGPGTRLTVL.

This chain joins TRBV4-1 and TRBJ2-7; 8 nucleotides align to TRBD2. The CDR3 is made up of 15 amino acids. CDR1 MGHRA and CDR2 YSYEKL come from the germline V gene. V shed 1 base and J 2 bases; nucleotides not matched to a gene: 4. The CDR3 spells CASSQVLSGTYEQYF. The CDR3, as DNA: TGCGCCAGCAGCCAAGTTCTTAGCGGGACCTACGAGCAGTACTTC.